These T cell receptor beta chains were read from a single sample in a study of vaccination and CD4 T cells after COVID-19. MiXCR was run by TCRdb on the PCR reads, yielding one entry per CDR3 protein. In the table there are around 10,000 distinct CDR3 sequences, about 35% of which are singletons. What these receptors recognize is not known. The specimen sequenced was CD4+ T cells from blood, cultured in vitro. These receptors came from a human donor in good health. Each CDR3 is given with its conserved first and last residue. The D gene is left open where the match is weak. Only part of the rows carry a size: once, few, many, or a class if the clone is expanded.

clone size	V gene	J gene	D gene	CDR3 protein	CDR3 DNA
-	TRBV20-1	TRBJ1-3	-	CSARDARVFGNTIYF	TGCAGTGCTAGAGATGCACGGGTCTTTGGAAACACCATATATTTT
few	TRBV6-1	TRBJ1-1	-	CASSEHTGWNTEAFF	TGTGCCAGCAGTGAGCATACAGGGTGGAACACTGAAGCTTTCTTT
-	TRBV18	TRBJ2-7	-	CASSLLGSEQYF	TGTGCCAGCTCACTACTAGGGAGCGAGCAGTACTTC
few	TRBV6-4	TRBJ1-5	TRBD1	CATYRGDQPQHF	TGTGCCACCTACAGGGGGGATCAGCCCCAGCATTTT
-	TRBV7-8	TRBJ2-3	-	CASSLAKRTDTQYF	TGTGCCAGCAGCTTAGCGAAGCGAACAGATACGCAGTATTTT
-	TRBV7-3	TRBJ2-5	TRBD2	CASSFSPGGEETQYF	TGTGCCAGCAGCTTTAGTCCGGGAGGTGAGGAGACCCAGTACTTC
-	TRBV11-3	TRBJ2-3	TRBD1	CASSPRDRAHDTQYF	TGTGCCAGCAGCCCCCGGGACAGGGCCCATGATACGCAGTATTTT
-	TRBV18	TRBJ2-1	TRBD2	CASSRKTSGSGNEQFF	TGTGCCAGCTCACGAAAGACTAGCGGGAGTGGGAATGAGCAGTTCTTC
few	TRBV20-1	TRBJ2-5	TRBD2	CSAGTSVQETQYF	TGCAGTGCTGGGACTAGCGTCCAAGAGACCCAGTACTTC
-	TRBV28	TRBJ2-1	-	CASILARANNEQFF	TGTGCCAGCATTCTAGCCAGAGCCAACAATGAGCAGTTCTTC
few	TRBV28	TRBJ2-2	-	CASSRPGFGELFF	TGTGCCAGCAGTCGCCCCGGGTTTGGGGAGCTGTTTTTT
few	TRBV7-6	TRBJ2-6	-	CASSQGARGGTGANVLTF	TGTGCCAGCAGCCAGGGGGCAAGGGGGGGCACTGGGGCCAACGTCCTGACTTTC
-	TRBV7-7	TRBJ2-1	-	CASSRDGGNYNEQFF	TGTGCTAGCAGCCGAGACGGCGGTAACTACAATGAGCAGTTCTTC
-	TRBV7-3	TRBJ2-3	TRBD2	CASSLLAGGITDTQYF	TGTGCCAGCAGCCTACTAGCGGGAGGCATCACAGATACGCAGTATTTT
-	TRBV6-5	TRBJ2-7	TRBD1	CASSYSGTAYEQYF	TGTGCCAGCAGTTACTCCGGGACAGCATACGAGCAGTACTTC
medium-sized	TRBV20-1	TRBJ1-2	-	CSARDLVGYTF	TGCAGTGCTAGGGACCTCGTCGGCTACACCTTC
-	TRBV7-2	TRBJ2-7	-	CASSLGVLGDYEQYF	TGTGCCAGCAGCTTAGGAGTGTTGGGGGACTACGAGCAGTACTTC
-	TRBV7-9	TRBJ2-1	TRBD1	CASSPDRVYNEQFF	TGTGCCAGCAGCCCGGACAGGGTCTACAATGAGCAGTTCTTC
once	TRBV2	TRBJ2-7	-	CASSDFLRAYEQYF	TGTGCCAGCAGTGACTTCTTACGAGCTTACGAGCAGTACTTC
few	TRBV28	TRBJ1-6	-	CAVGSSYNSPLHF	TGTGCCGTAGGCTCGTCGTATAATTCACCCCTCCACTTT
few	TRBV15	TRBJ2-2	TRBD2	CATSRDLTSGALNTGELFF	TGTGCCACCAGCAGAGATCTAACTAGCGGGGCCCTAAACACCGGGGAGCTGTTTTTT
-	TRBV5-4	TRBJ1-2	-	CASSSGSQYGYTF	TGTGCCAGCAGCTCCGGGTCCCAATATGGCTACACCTTC
-	TRBV10-3	TRBJ1-6	-	CAISEFGGGAYNSPLHF	TGTGCCATCAGTGAGTTCGGTGGGGGGGCCTATAATTCACCCCTCCACTTT
-	TRBV6-1	TRBJ1-2	-	CASSESGRYGYTF	TGTGCCAGCAGTGAATCGGGCCGCTATGGCTACACCTTC
-	TRBV7-8	TRBJ1-2	-	CASSLRTPASYGYTF	TGTGCCAGCAGCTTACGGACCCCGGCGTCTTATGGCTACACCTTC
-	TRBV20-1	TRBJ2-7	TRBD2	CSARAIAGIIYEQYF	TGCAGTGCTAGAGCCATAGCGGGGATCATCTACGAGCAGTACTTC
-	TRBV15	TRBJ1-2	-	CATSRDRVANYGYTF	TGTGCCACCAGCAGAGACCGGGTAGCTAACTATGGCTACACCTTC
few	TRBV20-1	TRBJ2-5	TRBD1	CSASPGQVLQTQYF	TGCAGTGCTTCCCCGGGACAGGTTCTCCAGACCCAGTACTTC
-	TRBV19	TRBJ2-3	-	CASSATGSHTDTQYF	TGTGCCAGTAGCGCGACAGGTTCCCACACAGATACGCAGTATTTT
-	TRBV20-1	TRBJ2-3	-	CSASREFKDTQYF	TGCAGTGCGAGTCGGGAGTTTAAGGATACGCAGTATTTT
few	TRBV5-4	TRBJ2-7	-	CASSPGGRVALEQYF	TGTGCCAGCAGCCCTGGGGGGCGGGTGGCCCTGGAGCAGTACTTC
medium-sized	TRBV6-1	TRBJ1-2	-	CASSPRKGWGYTF	TGTGCCAGCAGCCCACGAAAGGGCTGGGGCTACACCTTC
-	TRBV28	TRBJ1-2	-	CASSLAGRLGTF	TGTGCCAGCAGTTTGGCAGGTCGACTGGGCACCTTC
few	TRBV6-2/TRBV6-3	TRBJ2-4	TRBD1	CASSRDRGAKDSIQYF	TGTGCCAGCAGCCGAGACAGGGGGGCTAAGGATAGCATTCAGTACTTC
few	TRBV20-1	TRBJ2-7	-	CSAQTGNFGQYF	TGCAGTGCACAAACCGGGAACTTTGGGCAGTACTTC
-	TRBV24-1	TRBJ1-1	-	CATSEPQRGNTEAFF	TGTGCCACCAGTGAGCCCCAACGGGGGAACACTGAAGCTTTCTTT
few	TRBV5-8	TRBJ2-7	-	CASSLRRETYEQYF	TGTGCCAGCAGCTTGCGAAGGGAGACCTACGAGCAGTACTTC
few	TRBV20-1	TRBJ2-1	TRBD2	CSAVSGDEYNEQFF	TGCAGTGCCGTTAGCGGGGATGAATACAATGAGCAGTTCTTC
-	TRBV30	TRBJ1-1	-	CAWSVLGTAFF	TGTGCCTGGAGTGTACTGGGGACAGCTTTCTTT
-	TRBV19	TRBJ2-5	-	CASSATIQETQYF	TGTGCCAGTAGTGCCACTATTCAAGAGACCCAGTACTTC
-	TRBV6-2/TRBV6-3	TRBJ1-1	TRBD1	CASGGQDIGTEAFF	TGTGCCAGCGGGGGACAGGATATAGGCACTGAAGCTTTCTTT
few	TRBV6-1	TRBJ2-5	-	CASSGGQETQYF	TGTGCCAGCAGTGGAGGACAAGAGACCCAGTACTTC
-	TRBV18	TRBJ2-1	TRBD2	CASSPLFGGSSYNEQFF	TGTGCCAGCTCACCCCTATTCGGGGGGAGCTCCTACAATGAGCAGTTCTTC
few	TRBV6-1	TRBJ2-7	-	CASSLTAGGGRYYEQYF	TGTGCCAGCAGCCTTACGGCTGGCGGGGGCCGCTACTACGAGCAGTACTTC
few	TRBV6-2/TRBV6-3	TRBJ1-1	-	CASAQIRNTEAFF	TGTGCCAGCGCGCAAATTCGGAACACTGAAGCTTTCTTT
-	TRBV4-1	TRBJ1-2	-	CASSQPDYGYTF	TGCGCCAGCAGCCAACCCGACTATGGCTACACCTTC
few	TRBV6-5	TRBJ2-3	-	CASSYPGADTQYF	TGTGCCAGCAGCTACCCAGGGGCAGATACGCAGTATTTT
few	TRBV7-2	TRBJ1-2	TRBD1	CASSYGTGVNGYTF	TGTGCCAGCAGCTACGGGACAGGGGTTAATGGCTACACCTTC
once	TRBV6-4	TRBJ2-5	TRBD2	CASSRLAGELETQYF	TGTGCCAGCAGTCGACTAGCGGGAGAGCTAGAGACCCAGTACTTC
-	TRBV6-2/TRBV6-3	TRBJ2-3	TRBD1	CASRDGTGGTDTQYF	TGTGCCAGCAGGGACGGGACAGGAGGCACAGATACGCAGTATTTT
-	TRBV19	TRBJ2-3	TRBD1	CASGRQGSTDTQYF	TGTGCCAGTGGCCGACAGGGCAGCACAGATACGCAGTATTTT
-	TRBV14	TRBJ1-1	TRBD1	CASSQTTGVNTEAFF	TGTGCCAGCAGCCAGACCACAGGGGTGAACACTGAAGCTTTCTTT
-	TRBV4-3	TRBJ1-2	-	CASSQELRGTGGYTF	TGCGCCAGCAGCCAAGAACTCCGGGGAACGGGAGGCTACACCTTC
-	TRBV20-1	TRBJ1-5	-	CSATGVAGRMPQHF	TGCAGTGCCACGGGGGTAGCGGGGCGAATGCCCCAGCATTTT
-	TRBV7-3	TRBJ2-3	TRBD2	CASSAGPGLARYF	TGTGCCAGCAGCGCCGGACCGGGACTAGCGAGATATTTT